Below are 25 T cell receptor beta chains sequenced from a single sample in a study of T cells in Graves' hyperthyroidism and ophthalmopathy. TCR beta CDR3 regions were amplified from RNA. In the first-round RT-PCR of the TCR CDR3, the HTBI primer set was used. TCRdb re-derived calls from the multiplex PCR reads in MiXCR, one entry per CDR3 protein. The data contain approximately 400,000 distinct CDR3 sequences, around 14% of them singletons. Source material: blood. Receptors were obtained from a woman younger than 30 with Graves' hyperthyroidism that later progressed to Graves' ophthalmopathy.

This clonotype was seen only once. The chain uses TRBV7-9 and TRBJ2-2; D perhaps matches TRBD1 (6 bases). The ends were cut back, 6 bases at V and 7 bases at J, with 21 bases in the middle. The CDR3 sequence is 16 residues long. Germline lookup yields CDR1 SEHNR and CDR2 FQNEAQ (reference sequence). Here the CDR3 DNA reads TGTGCCAGCAGTTTCTACCGCAGGGGTCTCGGCGGGGAGCTGTTTTTT. This translates into CASSFYRRGLGGELFF. Together with reference TRBV7-9 and TRBJ2-2, the CDR3 gives the full variable domain: DTGVSQNPRHKITKRGQNVTFRCDPISEHNRLYWYRQTLGQGPEFLTYFQNEAQLEKSRLLSDRFSAERPKGSFSTLEIQRTEQGDSAMYLCASSFYRRGLGGELFFGEGSRLTVL.

The chain joins TRBV27 to TRBJ2-1, with 10 positions matching TRBD1. CDR1 is MNHEY and CDR2 is SMNVEV in the germline V gene (reference sequence). The V gene end was trimmed by 7 bases and the J gene end by 6 bases; junction bases not matched to a gene: 9. The CDR3 covers 15 residues. As DNA, the CDR3 is TGTGCCAGCAAGTCTCCGGGACAGGGGATCAATGAGCAGTTCTTC. Amino acid sequence: CASKSPGQGINEQFF.

This clonotype has a count of ten or more. The genes are TRBV27 and TRBJ1-5; D ambiguous. V shed 6 bases and J shed 1 base, with 13 bases lying between them. This CDR3 contains 15 residues. In germline, CDR1 is MNHEY, CDR2 SMNVEV (reference sequence). CDR3 coding DNA: TGTGCCAGCAGAATTGGGGAGGCGAGCAATCAGCCCCAGCATTTT. Its protein is CASRIGEASNQPQHF.

The genes are TRBV7-9 and TRBJ1-2; no definite D call. CDR1 and CDR2 from the germline V gene are SEHNR and FQNEAQ (reference sequence). The CDR3 is made up of 14 amino acids. V lost 0 bases and J 4 bases, leaving 9 bases between the germline ends. The CDR3 region is CASSLALGPYGYTF. The DNA of the CDR3 is TGTGCCAGCAGCTTAGCGCTGGGTCCCTATGGCTACACCTTC.

This chain uses TRBV14 with TRBJ2-4, with D possibly being TRBD2 (6 bases). The CDR3 contains 15 residues. Germline-derived CDR1 and CDR2 are SGHDN and FVKESK. V gave up 1 base and J gave up 6 bases, with 13 bases separating them. The CDR3 is CASSQGSAGRNIQYF. The DNA of the CDR3 is TGTGCCAGCAGCCAAGGGTCGGCGGGGAGAAACATTCAGTACTTC.

This clonotype was seen many times. The V gene is TRBV7-8, the J gene TRBJ2-7, with D maybe TRBD1 (6 bases). Per the germline V gene, CDR1 is SGHVS and CDR2 is FQNEAQ. V was cut by 5 bases and J by 2 bases, with 16 bases left in between. This CDR3 has 15 residues. CDR3 nucleotides: TGTGCCAGCAGCCCGTTGGGACACGGGGCCTACGAGCAGTACTTC. Translation gives CASSPLGHGAYEQYF.

This clonotype was picked up many times. The V gene is TRBV12-3 or TRBV12-4, the J gene TRBJ2-5; 13 bases agree with TRBD2. CDR3 length equals 15 residues. Trimming took 6 bases from V and 5 from J; bases not matched to a gene: 6. The CDR3 spells CASSQLAGGSETQYF. CDR3 coding DNA: TGTGCCAGCAGCCAACTAGCGGGAGGGTCTGAGACCCAGTACTTC.

The chain links TRBV30 to TRBJ1-4; D possibly corresponds to TRBD1 (5 bases). Germline V CDR1 and CDR2: GTSNPN, SVGIG (reference sequence). The CDR3 is made up of 14 amino acids. V was cut by 0 bases and J by 7 bases, with 12 bases left in between. CDR3 bases: TGTGCCTGGAGTGTACGGGGGGGGGTTGAAAAACTGTTTTTT. It translates to CAWSVRGGVEKLFF.

This clonotype turned up a few times. The chain joins TRBV20-1 to TRBJ2-1, with 7 bases fitting TRBD2. CDR1 and CDR2 from the germline V gene are DFQATT and SNEGSKA (reference sequence). V lost 0 bases to trimming and J lost 4 bases; unmatched junction nucleotides: 6. The CDR3 runs to 15 residues. CDR3 DNA: TGCAGTGCTAGAGATTTCACTAGCGAATACAATGAGCAGTTCTTC. Protein: CSARDFTSEYNEQFF.

This clonotype occurred many times. This chain links TRBV11-2 with TRBJ2-1, with 7 bases identical to TRBD1. The germline V gene has CDR1 SGHAT and CDR2 FQNNGV. J gave up 12 bases and V 0 bases, and 5 bases lay outside the gene matches. The CDR3 is made up of 13 amino acids. CDR3 sequence (DNA): TGTGCCAGCAGCTTAGATCGGCAGGGGGTGCAGTTCTTC. This translates into CASSLDRQGVQFF.

This clonotype was detected many times. V and J are TRBV27 and TRBJ2-7; 10 bases fit TRBD2. The junction had 6 bases not matched to a gene; V was cut back by 4 bases and J by 0 bases. The CDR3 totals 16 residues. In germline, CDR1 is MNHEY, CDR2 SMNVEV (reference sequence). This CDR3 reads CASSSHLAGASYEQYF. The CDR3 nucleotides are TGTGCCAGCAGTTCTCACCTAGCGGGAGCCTCCTACGAGCAGTACTTC.

This clonotype has ten or more counts. V is TRBV2 and J is TRBJ2-3; D unresolved. There are 11 residues in the CDR3. CDR1 SNHLY and CDR2 FYNNEI come from the germline V gene. Trimming removed 7 bases from V and 2 bases from J, with 4 bases in between. The CDR3 region is CASTDTDTQYF. In DNA form, the CDR3 reads TGTGCCAGCACGGACACAGATACGCAGTATTTT.

This chain uses TRBV14 with TRBJ2-7; D remains ambiguous. Germline assignment: CDR1 SGHDN and CDR2 FVKESK. There are 12 residues in the CDR3. V lost 2 bases, J lost 3 bases, and 5 bases lay in between. CDR3 region: CASSQLNYEQYF. CDR3 in DNA: TGTGCCAGCAGCCAATTAAACTACGAGCAGTACTTC.

This clonotype was found many times. This sequence joins TRBV7-2 and TRBJ1-1, with unresolved D. Trimming took off 3 bases at V and 1 base at J, with 9 bases between the two ends. The germline gives CDR1 SGHTA, CDR2 FQGNSA. This CDR3 contains 14 residues. This CDR3 is CASSFPLRNTEAFF. The CDR3 DNA sequence: TGTGCCAGCAGCTTCCCCTTGCGGAACACTGAAGCTTTCTTT.

This rearrangement joins TRBV6-6 to TRBJ2-1; weak D call: TRBD2 (6 bases). Trimming stripped 0 bases from V and 9 bases from J, with 15 bases between. This CDR3 comprises 15 residues. Germline CDR1 and CDR2: MNHNY and SVGAGI (reference sequence). The CDR3 DNA follows: TGTGCCAGCAGTTACTCCGACCTGGGGGGTCGTGAGCAGTTCTTC. This translates into CASSYSDLGGREQFF.

The chain uses TRBV6-5 and TRBJ2-2; 9 nucleotides line up with TRBD2. The CDR3 is 16 residues long. Germline CDR1 reads MNHEY; CDR2 reads SVGAGI. The V and J ends lost 0 bases and 6 bases, in that order; junction bases with no gene match: 5. CDR3: CASSYSNSGRAGELFF. CDR3 nucleotide sequence: TGTGCCAGCAGTTACTCGAATAGCGGGAGAGCCGGGGAGCTGTTTTTT.

This clonotype has a handful of counts. The chain has TRBV30 and TRBJ2-6; 7 bases align to TRBD1. The junction had 10 bases not matched to a gene; V was cut back by 5 bases and J by 0 bases. CDR3 length: 17 amino acids. CDR1 is GTSNPN, CDR2 SVGIG, per germline (reference sequence). CDR3 region: CAWYRGTLYSGANVLTF. The CDR3 nucleotides read TGTGCCTGGTACAGGGGAACCCTCTACTCTGGGGCCAACGTCCTGACTTTC. Drawing the rest from reference TRBV30 and TRBJ2-6, the complete variable domain is SQTIHQWPATLVQPVGSPLSLECTVEGTSNPNLYWYRQAAGRGLQLLFYSVGIGQISSEVPQNLSASRPQDRQFILSSKKLLLSDSGFYLCAWYRGTLYSGANVLTFGAGSRLTVL.

Only one count was recorded for this clonotype. This chain uses TRBV19 with TRBJ2-1; 9 nucleotides line up with TRBD2. V was pared by 4 bases and J by 10 bases, with 11 bases of the junction left unmatched. Per the germline V gene, CDR1 is LNHDA and CDR2 is SQIVND (reference sequence). The CDR3 spans 15 residues. CDR3 nucleotide sequence: TGTGCCAGTAGTAAGGTAGCGGGAGTATACTGGGAGCAGTTCTTC. This translates into CASSKVAGVYWEQFF.

This clonotype appeared many times. The chain couples TRBV3-1 to TRBJ2-7, with 8 bases that match TRBD1. Germline CDR1 LGHDT, CDR2 YNNKEL (reference sequence). V trimming: 0 bases; J trimming: 2 bases; junction bases outside the gene matches: 0. CDR3 length equals 14 residues. CDR3 region: CASSQEQGAYEQYF. In DNA, the CDR3 is TGTGCCAGCAGCCAAGAACAGGGGGCCTACGAGCAGTACTTC.

This clonotype was seen many times. The chain is built from TRBV11-2 and TRBJ1-3, with unresolved D. The germline gives CDR1 SGHAT, CDR2 FQNNGV. V lost 4 bases and J lost 4, with 17 bases in between. The CDR3 runs 16 residues. The chain's CDR3 is CASSSPDLFQGNTIYF. In nucleotides, the CDR3 is TGTGCCAGCAGCTCACCCGACTTATTTCAGGGAAACACCATATATTTT.

This clonotype was seen ten or more times. The chain employs TRBV5-5 and TRBJ2-5; D perhaps matches TRBD1 (5 bases). In germline, CDR1 is SGHKS, CDR2 YYEKEE (reference sequence). The CDR3 is 14 residues long. Trimming removed 0 bases from V and 5 bases from J, with 11 bases in between. Here the CDR3 DNA reads TGTGCCAGCAGCTTGGAGGCCAGACAGGAGACCCAGTACTTC. Its translation: CASSLEARQETQYF.

This clonotype has a count of ten or more. This chain uses TRBV3-1 with TRBJ1-1; D remains unclear. The germline gives CDR1 LGHDT, CDR2 YNNKEL (reference sequence). This CDR3 has 13 amino acids. V lost 6 bases and J lost 1, with 9 bases in between. CDR3 residues: CASRTVGNTEAFF. In DNA, the CDR3 is TGTGCCAGCAGGACGGTTGGGAACACTGAAGCTTTCTTT.

This clonotype showed up just a few times. This chain connects TRBV3-1 to TRBJ2-2, with 9 nucleotides matching TRBD2. Germline CDR1 and CDR2: LGHDT and YNNKEL (reference sequence). The CDR3 length is 16 residues. After removal of 4 bases from V and 2 bases from J, the junction contained 5 bases not matched to a gene. The CDR3 sequence: CASSLLAGANTGELFF. The CDR3 nucleotides read TGTGCCAGCAGCCTTTTAGCGGGAGCTAACACCGGGGAGCTGTTTTTT.

This clonotype occurred many times. V usage is TRBV20-1 and J usage is TRBJ2-1, with D perhaps matching TRBD2 (5 bases). This CDR3 region has 12 residues. Germline CDR1 and CDR2: DFQATT and SNEGSKA (reference sequence). The germline V and J ends were trimmed by 6 bases and 9 bases, with 15 bases remaining between them. The CDR3 sequence is CSATPLDAEQFF. The CDR3 DNA reads as TGCAGTGCAACCCCACTAGACGCTGAGCAGTTCTTC.

The CDR3 region has the DNA TGCAGTGCTAGAGATAGCAGGGGGTTTAACGAGCAGTACTTC. Amino acid sequence: CSARDSRGFNEQYF. The chain recombines TRBV20-1 with TRBJ2-7; 7 positions agree with TRBD1. The CDR3 length is 14 residues. Germline V gives CDR1 DFQATT, CDR2 SNEGSKA (reference sequence). Trimming at V came to 0 bases and at J to 5 bases, leaving 7 bases not matched to a gene.